The table lists the clone carrying this TCR beta chain with many counts. CDR1 is KGHSH and CDR2 is LQKENI in the germline V gene. V lost 5 bases and J 4 bases, leaving 11 bases between the germline ends. The CDR3 runs 13 residues. This sample is part of a study of regulatory T cells in long-lasting Graves disease. Construction of the TCR beta libraries employed iRepertoire HTBI primers in conjunction with Arm-PCR of CDR3 regions. TCRdb passed the multiplex PCR reads through MiXCR, listing each CDR3 protein once. The sample carries 350,000 to 550,000 distinct CDR3 sequences, 15% to 20% recorded once. Specified time point: newly diagnosed GD, antithyroid drugs for less than 3 months. Making the TCR library involved RNA that had been extracted from PBMCs. In Xi'an, China, an endocrinology department was the source of patients. The data also belong to a second study, concerning T cells in Graves' hyperthyroidism and ophthalmopathy. As that study records: HTBI primers were employed in a first-round RT-PCR of the TCR CDR3. The majority of expanded thyroid clonotypes above 0.001 also appeared in blood.

The receptor comes from a woman aged 18-30 years with Graves disease. The chain couples TRBV18 to TRBJ1-1, with D possibly TRBD1 on 6 matching bases. Sequenced here: peripheral blood mononuclear cells (PBMCs), sampled at new diagnosis, from a patient treated with antithyroid drugs. The CDR3 spells CASSNNRVTEAFF. CDR3 nucleotides: TGTGCCAGCTCAAACAACAGGGTCACTGAAGCTTTCTTT.